A single sample is the source of the 2 T cell receptor beta chains below, sequenced in a study of shared clonotypes between healthy human individuals. Generated by immunoSEQ multiplex PCR, the TCRdb table keeps only in-frame clones and is missing some. Of about 990,000 clones listed, about 80% were seen once; the top ten hold more than 0.55%. The specimen sequenced was memory CD4+ T cells from PBMCs. Subset in this sample: CD45RA-negative fraction. These receptors all stem from a man aged 18-30 years in good health. Some clones in this sample may be carry-over from other donors' samples.

As to this clone: Since a far larger clone is one base different, this is likely a read error. The sample contains more than one DNA sequence encoding this CDR3. The gene calls are TRBV7-3 and TRBJ2-1; D possibly corresponds to TRBD1 (6 bases). The CDR3 sequence is 15 residues long. The V and J ends lost 4 bases and 0 bases respectively, with 10 bases between them. Germline V gene data show CDR1 as SGHTA and CDR2 as FQGTGA. CDR3 amino acids: CASSSQGSSYNEQFF. CDR3 in DNA: TGTGCCAGCAGCTCCCAGGGGAGCTCCTACAATGAGCAGTTCTTC.

The rearrangement uses TRBV7-8 and TRBJ1-2; maybe TRBD1 (5 bases). Per the germline V gene, CDR1 is SGHVS and CDR2 is FQNEAQ. Trimming removed 1 base from V and 5 bases from J, with 14 bases in between. The length of the CDR3 is 15 residues. In DNA form, the CDR3 reads TGTGCCAGCAGCTTAGTCGCAGGGATTGGGTATGGCTACACCTTC. Protein product: CASSLVAGIGYGYTF.